The rows below give T cell receptor beta chains drawn from one sample of a study of blood T cell repertoires in COVID-19. The method was immunoSEQ multiplex PCR; TCRdb's version includes in-frame clones alone and lacks a portion of them. This sample has about 170,000 clones; around 81% occur once, and the top ten carry approximately 2.6%. The sequenced sample consisted of peripheral blood. The receptors come from a human donor with acute or convalescent COVID-19. The donor label of this sample is uncertain. Both conserved end residues are part of each CDR3. The order of the fields is CDR3 protein, V gene, J gene, D gene. D genes are given only for firm matches.

CDR3: CASSAVPGQGSYEQYF; V: TRBV25-1; J: TRBJ2-7; D: TRBD1
CDR3: CASSRPPGQWNTGELFF; V: TRBV28; J: TRBJ2-2; D: .
CDR3: CASSERGYSNQPQHF; V: TRBV2; J: TRBJ1-5; D: .
CDR3: CASSQGLTGLSYEQYF; V: TRBV4-1; J: TRBJ2-7; D: .
CDR3: CASSPGTPIRNTEAFF; V: TRBV19; J: TRBJ1-1; D: .
CDR3: CASSYRDGDQPQHF; V: TRBV27; J: TRBJ1-5; D: .
CDR3: CASSLGRGETQYF; V: TRBV5-4; J: TRBJ2-5; D: .
CDR3: CAWSYGTGGNQPQHF; V: TRBV30; J: TRBJ1-5; D: TRBD1
CDR3: CASSARTPGQGGNTIYF; V: TRBV2; J: TRBJ1-3; D: TRBD1
CDR3: CASSLRLAGGGTGELFF; V: TRBV7-3; J: TRBJ2-2; D: TRBD2
CDR3: CASSMEPTGGGYTF; V: TRBV19; J: TRBJ1-2; D: .
CDR3: CASSDPGTASYNEQFF; V: TRBV19; J: TRBJ2-1; D: TRBD1
CDR3: CASSLGGGNTGELFF; V: TRBV5-1; J: TRBJ2-2; D: .
CDR3: CASSLLGAGDYGYTF; V: TRBV28; J: TRBJ1-2; D: .
CDR3: CASSPGATSGTYEQYF; V: TRBV5-4; J: TRBJ2-7; D: TRBD2
CDR3: CASSLGGLNTEAFF; V: TRBV5-1; J: TRBJ1-1; D: .
CDR3: CASSLLAGGPKTQYF; V: TRBV5-8; J: TRBJ2-5; D: TRBD2
CDR3: CAWSVEGGGNTIYF; V: TRBV30; J: TRBJ1-3; D: .
CDR3: CASSKGTGGANTEAFF; V: TRBV19; J: TRBJ1-1; D: TRBD1
CDR3: CASSGTHSGNTIYF; V: TRBV6-2/TRBV6-3; J: TRBJ1-3; D: .
CDR3: CASSGPFGGTDTQYF; V: TRBV10-2; J: TRBJ2-3; D: .
CDR3: CASSFGTSNTDTQYF; V: TRBV7-8; J: TRBJ2-3; D: TRBD2
CDR3: CASSYRDKDTGELFF; V: TRBV5-4; J: TRBJ2-2; D: .
CDR3: CATSGDGYGYTF; V: TRBV12-3/TRBV12-4; J: TRBJ1-2; D: .